The 24 T cell receptor beta chains below all came from one sample that was sequenced in a study of blood T cell repertoires in COVID-19. The method was immunoSEQ multiplex PCR; TCRdb's version includes in-frame clones alone and lacks a portion of them. Found here are a few hundred thousand clones, 84% of them singletons; the top ten hold less than 20%. Sequencing input: peripheral blood. These receptors were collected from a person aged 65-85 years with COVID-19, enrolled during active disease.

The chain links TRBV7-5 to TRBJ1-1; the table gives TRBD1 as D, unverified against the DNA. TRBV7-5 is annotated as a pseudogene. The CDR3 loop spans 14 amino acids. The chain's CDR3 is CVRSHGQGGTEAFF. The CDR3 coding sequence is TGTGTCAGAAGTCACGGACAGGGAGGAACTGAAGCTTTCTTT.

This clone turned up a few times. The V call is TRBV7-9, the J call TRBJ1-2; 8 positions agree with TRBD1. CDR3 length: 14 residues. Looked up from germline, CDR1 is SEHNR and CDR2 is FQNEAQ (reference sequence). J was trimmed by 2 bases and V by 5 bases; bases with no gene match: 4. This CDR3 is CASSPDRVNYGYTF. In DNA form, the CDR3 reads TGTGCCAGCAGCCCGGACAGGGTGAACTATGGCTACACCTTC.

This chain connects TRBV29-1 to TRBJ2-3, with D possibly TRBD2 on 5 matching bases. The CDR3 loop spans 11 amino acids. Germline values: CDR1 SQVTM, CDR2 ANQGSEA. Trimming stripped 6 bases from V and 3 bases from J, with 7 bases between. CDR3 amino acids: CSVGSTDTQYF. The CDR3 DNA follows: TGCAGCGTAGGGAGTACAGATACGCAGTATTTT.

This clone showed up many times. The gene calls are TRBV6-6 and TRBJ2-7; D is possibly TRBD1 (6 bases). CDR3 length: 12 residues. V was pared by 6 bases and J by 8 bases, with 14 bases between. Per the germline V gene, CDR1 is MNHNY and CDR2 is SVGAGI (reference sequence). The CDR3 coding sequence is TGTGCCAGCAGCAAAGACAGGTACAAGCAGTACTTC. Translation: CASSKDRYKQYF.

CDR3 protein: CASSSSGLGRQYF. DNA of the CDR3: TGTGCCAGCAGCTCTAGCGGCCTTGGGAGGCAGTACTTC. This chain links TRBV7-8 with TRBJ2-7; 7 positions match TRBD2. Germline V gives CDR1 SGHVS, CDR2 FQNEAQ. V was clipped by 4 bases and J by 9 bases; unmatched bases: 9. This CDR3 has 13 amino acids.

The genes are TRBV3-1 (or the pseudogene TRBV3-2) and TRBJ1-2, with 7 bases matching TRBD1. The junction had 8 bases not matched to a gene; V was cut back by 6 bases and J by 4 bases. The CDR3 length is 14 residues. Germline V gene lookup returns CDR1 LGHDT and CDR2 YNNKEL (reference sequence). CDR3 sequence: CASSQIQGSYGYTF. The CDR3 nucleotides read TGTGCCAGCAGTCAAATACAGGGGAGCTATGGCTACACCTTC.

This chain's CDR3 is CATRGHSNTEAFF. The CDR3 DNA follows: TGTGCCACCCGGGGACACTCGAACACTGAAGCTTTCTTT. This chain connects TRBV7-9 to TRBJ1-1; tentative D call: TRBD1 (6 bases). V was shortened by 10 bases and J by 1 base, with 13 bases between the two germline ends. From germline, CDR1 is SEHNR and CDR2 FQNEAQ (reference sequence). The CDR3 has 13 residues.

This chain connects TRBV19 to TRBJ2-5; unclear D gene. The CDR3 length is 15 residues. V lost 6 bases and J 2 bases, leaving 16 bases between the germline ends. Germline CDR1 and CDR2: LNHDA and SQIVND (reference sequence). The CDR3 coding sequence is TGTGCCAGTAGGTCGGCAGCCACCGGGCAAGAGACCCAGTACTTC. Translated: CASRSAATGQETQYF.

V is TRBV7-2 and J is TRBJ1-4, with 7 bases matching TRBD1. V shed 5 bases, J shed 0 bases, and the junction held 3 bases outside the gene matches. CDR3 length: 15 residues. The germline gives CDR1 SGHTA, CDR2 FQGNSA. Here the CDR3 reads CASSTGAATNEKLFF. The CDR3 DNA sequence: TGTGCCAGCAGCACAGGGGCTGCAACTAATGAAAAACTGTTTTTT.

This clone was counted a single time. V usage is TRBV9 and J usage is TRBJ2-3; D possibly corresponds to TRBD2 (6 bases). V lost 2 bases and J 1 base, leaving 14 bases between the germline ends. The CDR3 has 16 residues. The germline V gene encodes CDR1 SGDLS and CDR2 YYNGEE. In nucleotides, the CDR3 is TGTGCCAGCAGCGTTAGTAGCGGCTCGGGCACAGATACGCAGTATTTT. Translated: CASSVSSGSGTDTQYF. The entire variable domain, with the rest obtained from reference TRBV9 and TRBJ2-3, is as follows: DSGVTQTPKHLITATGQRVTLRCSPRSGDLSVYWYQQSLDQGLQFLIQYYNGEERAKGNILERFSAQQFPDLHSELNLSSLELGDSALYFCASSVSSGSGTDTQYFGPGTRLTVL.

This rearrangement joins TRBV7-6 to TRBJ1-3; 9 nucleotides match TRBD1. The CDR3 totals 16 residues. The V segment lost 5 bases and the J segment 3 bases; nucleotides outside the gene matches: 8. Germline V lookup: CDR1 SGHVS, CDR2 FNYEAQ. CDR3: CASSKGQGTFGNTIYF. The CDR3 DNA reads TGTGCCAGCAGCAAGGGACAGGGCACTTTTGGAAACACCATATATTTT. The full variable domain, its missing parts supplied by reference TRBV7-6 and TRBJ1-3, is GAGVSQSPRYKVTKRGQDVALRCDPISGHVSLYWYRQALGQGPEFLTYFNYEAQQDKSGLPNDRFSAERPEGSISTLTIQRTEQRDSAMYRCASSKGQGTFGNTIYFGEGSWLTVV.

J is TRBJ2-7 and V is TRBV9; no clear D gene. CDR1 and CDR2 from the germline V gene are SGDLS and YYNGEE. The CDR3 is 17 amino acids. Trimming removed 1 base at V and 2 bases at J, with 19 bases between. For the CDR3, the DNA is TGTGCCAGCAGCGTATCGGGTCAAACCACGCCCCCCTACGAGCAGTACTTC. This sequence encodes CASSVSGQTTPPYEQYF.

The chain links TRBV2 to TRBJ2-3, with 9 bases matching TRBD1. This CDR3 comprises 16 residues. Germline V lookup: CDR1 SNHLY, CDR2 FYNNEI. V lost 6 bases and J lost 1; bases outside the gene matches: 8. CDR3 residues: CASRDPGQGGTDTQYF. The CDR3 nucleotides read TGTGCCAGCAGAGACCCGGGACAGGGAGGCACAGATACGCAGTATTTT.

This chain connects TRBV7-2 to TRBJ2-7; 9 nucleotides line up with TRBD2. Germline assignment: CDR1 SGHTA and CDR2 FQGNSA. The ends lost 1 base at V and 6 bases at J; junction bases unmatched: 4. The CDR3 has 14 amino acids. This CDR3 is CASSLEGLASEQYF. The CDR3 DNA reads as TGTGCCAGCAGCTTAGAGGGACTAGCTAGCGAGCAGTACTTC. Complete variable domain (other parts from reference TRBV7-2 and TRBJ2-7): GAGVSQSPSNKVTEKGKDVELRCDPISGHTALYWYRQSLGQGLEFLIYFQGNSAPDKSGLPSDRFSAERTGGSVSTLTIQRTQQEDSAVYLCASSLEGLASEQYFGPGTRLTVT.

The chain has TRBV9 and TRBJ2-1; 7 positions agree with TRBD1. CDR3 length: 14 residues. Germline lookup yields CDR1 SGDLS and CDR2 YYNGEE. V was clipped by 1 base and J by 4 bases; unmatched bases: 2. Here the CDR3 reads CASSVRTGYNEQFF. The CDR3 coding sequence is TGTGCCAGCAGCGTACGGACAGGTTACAATGAGCAGTTCTTC.

The gene calls are TRBV9 and TRBJ1-3; D not resolved. Germline V lookup: CDR1 SGDLS, CDR2 YYNGEE. This CDR3 has 14 amino acids. Deletions cut 0 bases from V and 4 bases from J, with 8 bases between. The CDR3 region is CASSVAEGGNTIYF. In DNA form, the CDR3 reads TGTGCCAGCAGCGTAGCCGAGGGCGGAAACACCATATATTTT.

This clone was seen once. The rearrangement links TRBV11-2 to TRBJ2-7; a weak D match, TRBD2 (5 bases). Trimming pared 1 base from V and 3 bases from J, leaving 10 bases between. Germline CDR1 SGHAT, CDR2 FQNNGV. The length of the CDR3 is 14 residues. The CDR3 sequence: CASSLVSGIYEQYF. CDR3 nucleotides: TGTGCCAGCAGCTTAGTTTCCGGGATCTACGAGCAGTACTTC.

This sequence joins TRBV7-2 and TRBJ1-3; D is possibly TRBD1 (5 bases). V lost 2 bases, J lost 3 bases, and 11 bases lay in between. The CDR3 contains 15 residues. Germline CDR1 SGHTA, CDR2 FQGNSA. CDR3 bases: TGTGCCAGCAGCTTACACAGGAGTCTTGGAAACACCATATATTTT. Protein: CASSLHRSLGNTIYF.

The genes are TRBV15 and TRBJ2-7; maybe TRBD1 (6 bases). Trimming took off 2 bases at V and 0 bases at J, with 17 bases between the two ends. CDR1 LNHNV and CDR2 YYDKDF come from the germline V gene (reference sequence). The CDR3 runs 17 residues. DNA for the CDR3: TGTGCCACCAGCAGATCTCCCCAGGCAGGGGCCTCCTACGAGCAGTACTTC. It is translated as CATSRSPQAGASYEQYF. The variable domain in full, with the rest retrieved from reference TRBV15 and TRBJ2-7, is DAMVIQNPRYQVTQFGKPVTLSCSQTLNHNVMYWYQQKSSQAPKLLFHYYDKDFNNEADTPDNFQSRRPNTSFCFLDIRSPGLGDTAMYLCATSRSPQAGASYEQYFGPGTRLTVT.

This chain connects TRBV4-1 to TRBJ2-1; D is perhaps TRBD1 (6 bases). Germline values: CDR1 MGHRA, CDR2 YSYEKL. The CDR3 totals 18 residues. Trimming left V 0 bases short and J 9 bases short, with 24 bases between. The DNA for the CDR3 is TGCGCCAGCAGCCAAGATTCCGGTCCGGGGACAAGGGTCAGTGAGCAGTTCTTC. Its protein product is CASSQDSGPGTRVSEQFF.

The rearrangement joins TRBV28 to TRBJ2-2; 10 bases are shared with TRBD1. From germline, CDR1 is MDHEN and CDR2 SYDVKM. V was clipped by 6 bases and J by 1 base; unmatched bases: 2. The CDR3 is made up of 15 amino acids. For the CDR3, the DNA is TGTGCCAGCAGACGGACAGGGGGGAACACCGGGGAGCTGTTTTTT. Residues: CASRRTGGNTGELFF.

The chain has TRBV5-5 and TRBJ1-5, with D possibly TRBD1 on 6 matching bases. The CDR3 length is 14 residues. Germline V CDR1 and CDR2: SGHKS, YYEKEE (reference sequence). V shed 4 bases and J shed 0 bases, with 8 bases lying between them. CDR3 residues: CASSRDNSNQPQHF. In nucleotides, the CDR3 is TGTGCCAGCAGCCGGGACAATAGCAATCAGCCCCAGCATTTT. The whole variable domain, remainder taken from reference TRBV5-5 and TRBJ1-5, is DAGVTQSPTHLIKTRGQQVTLRCSPISGHKSVSWYQQVLGQGPQFIFQYYEKEERGRGNFPDRFSARQFPNYSSELNVNALLLGDSALYLCASSRDNSNQPQHFGDGTRLSIL.

The chain couples TRBV15 to TRBJ1-6; D remains ambiguous. Germline CDR1 LNHNV, CDR2 YYDKDF (reference sequence). This CDR3 contains 15 residues. Between the trimmed V and J ends, which lost 1 base and 7 bases, there was a span of 11 bases. CDR3 region: CATSRVVAGNSPLHF. The CDR3 nucleotides are TGTGCCACCAGCAGAGTCGTGGCAGGAAATTCACCCCTCCACTTT.

The chain recombines TRBV5-5 with TRBJ2-5, with 12 bases fitting TRBD2. Germline V gene lookup returns CDR1 SGHKS and CDR2 YYEKEE (reference sequence). The V gene end was trimmed by 0 bases and the J gene end by 9 bases; junction bases not matched to a gene: 15. The CDR3 spans 18 residues. CDR3 region: CASSLGDRGLAGPRAQYF. CDR3 DNA: TGTGCCAGCAGCTTGGGGGACAGGGGACTAGCGGGTCCCCGGGCCCAGTACTTC.